This is a list of T cell receptor beta chains from one sample in a study of T cell changes during pregnancy in multiple sclerosis. The assay was immunoSEQ multiplex PCR, and TCRdb's table has in-frame clones only and misses some. The data show roughly 40,000 clones, with approximately 90% seen just once and roughly 0.5% held by the top ten. This specimen consisted of CD4+ T cells from peripheral blood mononuclear cells, obtained in the first trimester of pregnancy. All receptors come from a female donor with multiple sclerosis, enrolled in a pregnancy study. The CDR3 runs from the conserved cysteine through the conserved F or W. A D gene is named only where the DNA matches it firmly. The size of a clone is reported for some rows only, either as once, few or many, or as a class for expanded clones.

J gene: TRBJ2-2
V gene: TRBV10-3
clone size: .
D gene: TRBD1
CDR3 protein: CAISESQGFGNTGELFF
CDR3 DNA: TGTGCCATCAGTGAGTCACAGGGGTTTGGGAACACCGGGGAGCTGTTTTTT

J gene: TRBJ2-3
V gene: TRBV2
clone size: .
D gene: TRBD1
CDR3 protein: CASSSDRGSFTQYF
CDR3 DNA: TGTGCCAGCAGCTCGGACAGGGGGAGTTTTACGCAGTATTTT

J gene: TRBJ2-3
V gene: TRBV9
clone size: .
D gene: .
CDR3 protein: CASSVGIGGNTDTQYF
CDR3 DNA: TGTGCCAGCAGCGTAGGGATCGGGGGTAACACAGATACGCAGTATTTT

J gene: TRBJ1-2
V gene: TRBV18
clone size: .
D gene: TRBD1
CDR3 protein: CASSPRQGPPEGYTF
CDR3 DNA: TGTGCCAGCTCACCCAGACAGGGGCCCCCAGAGGGCTACACCTTC

J gene: TRBJ1-2
V gene: TRBV6-5
clone size: .
D gene: TRBD1
CDR3 protein: CASRTGGSGYGYTF
CDR3 DNA: TGTGCCAGCAGGACAGGGGGCAGTGGCTATGGCTACACCTTC

J gene: TRBJ1-5
V gene: TRBV6-4
clone size: .
D gene: .
CDR3 protein: CASTIGGDSNQPQHF
CDR3 DNA: TGTGCCAGCACTATAGGGGGTGATAGCAATCAGCCCCAGCATTTT

J gene: TRBJ2-5
V gene: TRBV30
clone size: .
D gene: .
CDR3 protein: CAWSPAALQETQYF
CDR3 DNA: TGTGCCTGGAGCCCAGCGGCACTACAAGAGACCCAGTACTTC

J gene: TRBJ1-2
V gene: TRBV6-1
clone size: .
D gene: TRBD1
CDR3 protein: CASSERQGDGYTF
CDR3 DNA: TGTGCCAGCAGTGAAAGACAGGGGGATGGCTACACCTTC

J gene: TRBJ2-3
V gene: TRBV4-1
clone size: once
D gene: TRBD2
CDR3 protein: CASSQGLAGLTDTQYF
CDR3 DNA: TGCGCCAGCAGCCAGGGACTAGCGGGCCTCACAGATACGCAGTATTTT

J gene: TRBJ1-1
V gene: TRBV5-1
clone size: .
D gene: .
CDR3 protein: CASSLAGGATEAFF
CDR3 DNA: TGCGCCAGCAGCCTGGCTGGTGGGGCCACTGAAGCTTTCTTT

J gene: TRBJ2-1
V gene: TRBV29-1
clone size: .
D gene: TRBD1
CDR3 protein: CSVGGQGGFLNEQFF
CDR3 DNA: TGCAGCGTTGGGGGACAGGGAGGCTTTCTCAATGAGCAGTTCTTC

J gene: TRBJ2-5
V gene: TRBV4-1
clone size: .
D gene: .
CDR3 protein: CASSQDAGAMGETQYF
CDR3 DNA: TGCGCCAGCAGCCAAGATGCGGGGGCCATGGGCGAGACCCAGTACTTC

J gene: TRBJ2-5
V gene: TRBV10-1
clone size: once
D gene: .
CDR3 protein: CASSDRQTETQYF
CDR3 DNA: TGCGCCAGCAGTGACAGACAGACAGAGACCCAGTACTTC

J gene: TRBJ1-1
V gene: TRBV6-5
clone size: .
D gene: .
CDR3 protein: CASSRDTINTEAFF
CDR3 DNA: TGTGCCAGCAGCCGGGACACAATAAACACTGAAGCTTTCTTT

J gene: TRBJ2-7
V gene: TRBV6-5
clone size: .
D gene: .
CDR3 protein: CASSYSSAAETYEQYF
CDR3 DNA: TGTGCCAGCAGTTACTCTTCTGCGGCGGAGACCTACGAGCAGTACTTC

J gene: TRBJ2-5
V gene: TRBV7-7
clone size: once
D gene: TRBD1
CDR3 protein: CASSVAPGTGGETQYF
CDR3 DNA: TGTGCCAGCAGCGTAGCCCCCGGGACAGGGGGCGAGACCCAGTACTTC

J gene: TRBJ2-6
V gene: TRBV2
clone size: .
D gene: TRBD1
CDR3 protein: CATPGQGSPGANVLTF
CDR3 DNA: TGTGCCACACCGGGACAGGGTTCCCCTGGGGCCAACGTCCTGACTTTC